Described below is a single T cell receptor beta chain sequence and its context. The antigen it binds to is not known. Base qualities are not recorded, but no much larger clone differs from it by a single base. TCRbeta CDR3 regions were amplified from genomic DNA using the immunoSEQ Assay, a bias-controlled multiplex PCR. Processing in the source paper ran as follows. Nucleated cell counts per sample were estimated from amplification of reference gene primers within the assay. Sequence reads were collapsed and filtered to measure the absolute abundance of every unique TCRbeta CDR3 rearrangement. Productive Simpson clonality was computed per sample as the square root of Simpson's diversity index over productive rearrangements. TCRdb's version of the immuneACCESS table is confined to in-frame rearrangements and falls short of the full clone set. An unresolved V gene accounts for under half of the shortfall where checked; the remainder is of unknown origin. Clone size and the V and J calls come from that table; the DNA yielded D and trimming. The sample yields tens of thousands of clones; over 65% were counted once. Jointly, the top ten make up about 9% of the sample.

The collaborating institutions used their own protocols to collect whole blood in K2EDTA tubes. For TCRbeta analysis, collaborators shipped samples in one of three forms: frozen whole blood, isolated PBMCs, or DNA extracted from either of those sample types. These data originate in a study of blood T cell repertoires in COVID-19 (dated by TCRdb to about 2020). Context from the whole study: Collaborator samples came from the United States, Italy and Spain and covered acute and convalescent phases of COVID-19. The material from the prospective study consisted of cDNA or gDNA derived from T cells, B-cell-depleted T cells, or PBMCs. Deeply sampled blood TCRbeta repertoires from subjects exposed to, actively infected with, or recovered from COVID-19 were included in the dataset. The repertoires were released in a freely available public database meant as a resource for research on the immune response to SARS-CoV-2. Samples were obtained from the ongoing ImmuneRACE study (first 160 participants) and from roughly 1,300 subjects provided by 6 global collaborators. Sample metadata almost always included a de-identified subject ID, COVID-19 status, age in years and sex. HLA class I and class II types, where available, came from metadata supplied by the sample provider rather than from assay-based typing. The paper as a whole reports these results and caveats: How much clinical and demographic metadata was included differed by source and by participant, and the metadata was provided uncurated.

Looking up the germline V gene yields CDR1 MGHRA and CDR2 YSYEKL. The germline ends are 10 bases apart after V is trimmed by 1 base and J by 0 bases. From cysteine to phenylalanine, the CDR3 is 16 amino acids long. Kept here is only the CDR3 DNA, which spans 48 bases and is read in frame from base 1. The receptor comes from a woman in her 70s with acute or convalescent COVID-19. This sequence uses TRBV4-1 and TRBJ1-3, with no confidently assigned D gene. Sequencing was performed on peripheral blood. The CDR3 reads CASSQVLGLSGNTIYF. The nucleotide sequence is TGCGCCAGCAGCCAAGTTCTAGGCCTCTCTGGAAACACCATATATTTT.